This TCR beta chain was retrieved from a study of beta chain features in type 1 diabetes. In the study overall: The study found patients and healthy donors alike in age, gender and cell yields.

Points from the study as a whole: Naive, central memory and Treg TCRB repertoires appeared more alike in patients than in healthy donors.

This clone was detected a few times. Its target is not known. All of the isolated RNA was reverse transcribed, so expressed TCRB transcripts were sequenced. Some clones are missing from TCRdb's copy, which holds only in-frame ones; the method was immunoSEQ multiplex PCR. Among hundreds of thousands of clones, roughly 15% were seen once, and the ten largest hold more than 0.08%. This TCR came from a man between 18 and 35 years old in good health. The specimen sequenced was naive CD4+ T cells from blood.

In DNA form, the CDR3 reads TGTGCCAGCAGTACAACGGACGGGAGGGCCTCCTACAATGAGCAGTTCTTC. Translation: CASSTTDGRASYNEQFF. This chain connects TRBV28 to TRBJ2-1; TRBD2 matches 8 bases. The V gene's germline CDR1 is MDHEN and CDR2 SYDVKM. The CDR3 totals 17 residues. J was trimmed by 0 bases and V by 5 bases; bases with no gene match: 9.